This T cell receptor beta chain was captured by sequencing in a study of cytomegalovirus exposure and HLA in healthy donors. Study observations and caveats: V- and J-gene trimming of TCR beta was linked (in a later analysis) to a missense DCLRE1C variant.

Remarks on this clone: Its specificity is unknown.

The V gene's germline CDR1 is MGHDK and CDR2 SYGVNS. Deletions cut 8 bases from V and 3 bases from J, with 16 bases between. CDR3 length: 15 amino acids. PCR amplification relied on 60 Vbeta primers (plus 13 Jbeta primers). TCRdb's table, derived via immunoSEQ multiplex PCR, lists solely in-frame clones and lacks some. The sample contains 110,000 or so clones, roughly 67% of which appear only once. The TCR was taken from a man aged 35-49 years in good health and CMV-seronegative. The sample taken for sequencing was PBMCs. This chain connects TRBV25-1 to TRBJ1-4; TRBD1 is a possible D gene (5 bases). The CDR3, as DNA: TGTGCCAGCCAAGCCAGGCAGGGTCCTAATGAAAAACTGTTTTTT. Its translation: CASQARQGPNEKLFF.